The 30 T cell receptor beta chains reported below all come from one sample, sequenced in a study of human CD8 memory T cell subsets. It was UMI-labeled 5' RACE by which the TCR beta libraries were made. Reanalyzing the 5' RACE reads, TCRdb keeps one entry per CDR3 protein, without DNA. The sample has 9,500 to 12,000 distinct CDR3 sequences. Material: CD8+ T cells from PBMCs. The receptors stem from a human donor in good health.

This chain connects TRBV4-2 to TRBJ2-1; TCRdb picks TRBD2, but there is no DNA to check that call. The CDR3 covers 15 residues. CDR1 and CDR2 (germline): LGHNA, YNFKEQ. The CDR3 is CASSQEWTGGNEQFF.

CDR3: CASSFQGSSDTQYF. The chain links TRBV5-6 to TRBJ2-3; TCRdb designates TRBD1, a call that cannot be tested without DNA. CDR3 length: 14 residues. Germline V CDR1 and CDR2: SGHDT, YYEEEE.

The chain employs TRBV4-3 and TRBJ2-1; the TCRdb D gene call, TRBD2, has no DNA to confirm it. This CDR3 contains 15 residues. Germline CDR1 and CDR2: LGHNA and YSLEER. The CDR3 loop reads CASKMSRGSYDEQFF.

The V and J genes are TRBV28 and TRBJ1-2; TCRdb gives TRBD1 as the D gene, but with no DNA this cannot be confirmed. The V gene's germline CDR1 is MDHEN and CDR2 SYDVKM. This CDR3 region has 15 residues. This CDR3 is CASSFSLDGNYGYTF.

Frequency places this clonotype as medium-sized. The chain recombines TRBV18 with TRBJ1-1. The germline V gene encodes CDR1 KGHSH and CDR2 LQKENI. The CDR3 is made up of 14 amino acids. The CDR3: CASSPNGVNTEAFF.

This clonotype is deemed medium-sized by its frequency. The V and J genes are TRBV5-5 and TRBJ1-2; the D call of TRBD1 rests on TCRdb alone, since no DNA is present to check it. The CDR3 runs to 16 residues. Per germline, CDR1 SGHKS and CDR2 YYEKEE (reference sequence). The CDR3 protein is CASSLDYEGTNYGYTF. Full variable domain (outside the CDR3, taken from reference TRBV5-5 and TRBJ1-2): DAGVTQSPTHLIKTRGQQVTLRCSPISGHKSVSWYQQVLGQGPQFIFQYYEKEERGRGNFPDRFSARQFPNYSSELNVNALLLGDSALYLCASSLDYEGTNYGYTFGSGTRLTVV.

Judged by frequency, this clonotype is medium-sized. V usage is TRBV7-9 and J usage is TRBJ2-3; TCRdb designates TRBD2, a call that cannot be tested without DNA. CDR3 size: 15 residues. CDR1 and CDR2 (germline): SEHNR, FQNEAQ (reference sequence). CDR3 in amino acids: CASSPTSGIGDTQYF.

The V gene is TRBV11-2, the J gene TRBJ2-1; TCRdb returns TRBD2, unconfirmable since there is no DNA. Germline V gene sequence: CDR1 SGHAT, CDR2 FQNNGV. The CDR3 consists of 18 residues. The CDR3 protein is CASSLLHSGTSGIVEQFF.

The chain carries TRBV28 and TRBJ2-7; TCRdb gives TRBD2 as the D gene, but with no DNA this cannot be confirmed. CDR1 is MDHEN and CDR2 is SYDVKM in the germline V gene. The CDR3 consists of 14 residues. Here the CDR3 reads CASSFVAGGSEQYF.

The chain carries TRBV5-5 and TRBJ2-2; the TCRdb D gene call, TRBD2, has no DNA to confirm it. Germline assignment: CDR1 SGHKS and CDR2 YYEKEE (reference sequence). The CDR3 runs to 16 residues. The CDR3 sequence: CASSRGTSGGTGELFF.

The chain employs TRBV20-1 and TRBJ1-1; as DNA is missing, the TRBD1 call by TCRdb cannot be tested. Germline CDR1 reads DFQATT; CDR2 reads SNEGSKA (reference sequence). This CDR3 has 13 amino acids. CDR3 region: CSASEQRGTEAFF.

This sequence joins TRBV20-1 and TRBJ2-1. The CDR3 is 15 amino acids. From germline, CDR1 is DFQATT and CDR2 SNEGSKA (reference sequence). The CDR3 reads CSASDVAGPYNEQFF.

This clonotype is called medium-sized based on its frequency. The J gene is TRBJ2-7, the V gene TRBV28. This CDR3 contains 12 residues. CDR1 and CDR2 (germline): MDHEN, SYDVKM. Here the CDR3 reads CATSDDLYEQYF.

V and J are TRBV2 and TRBJ1-6; TCRdb selects TRBD1, and the lack of DNA leaves this call unchecked. Germline loops: CDR1 SNHLY, CDR2 FYNNEI. The length of the CDR3 is 19 residues. Here the CDR3 reads CASSVGQGDPHIYNSPLHF. The full variable domain, rest sourced from reference TRBV2 and TRBJ1-6, is EPEVTQTPSHQVTQMGQEVILRCVPISNHLYFYWYRQILGQKVEFLVSFYNNEISEKSEIFDDQFSVERPDGSNFTLKIRSTKLEDSAMYFCASSVGQGDPHIYNSPLHFGNGTRLTVT.

This clonotype is medium-sized by frequency. The chain uses TRBV29-1 and TRBJ2-5; TCRdb reports TRBD1, a call that lacks DNA to check it against. Germline loops: CDR1 SQVTM, CDR2 ANQGSEA. The length of the CDR3 is 15 residues. The CDR3 sequence: CSVEGYGGIAETQYF. The variable domain in full, completed from reference TRBV29-1 and TRBJ2-5, reads SAVISQKPSRDICQRGTSLTIQCQVDSQVTMMFWYRQQPGQSLTLIATANQGSEATYESGFVIDKFPISRPNLTFSTLTVSNMSPEDSSIYLCSVEGYGGIAETQYFGPGTRLLVL.

The chain is built from TRBV28 and TRBJ2-7; as DNA is missing, the TRBD1 call by TCRdb cannot be tested. The CDR3 length is 14 residues. Germline loops: CDR1 MDHEN, CDR2 SYDVKM. The chain's CDR3 is CASGHLDDSYEQYF. Full variable domain (rest looked up from reference TRBV28 and TRBJ2-7): DVKVTQSSRYLVKRTGEKVFLECVQDMDHENMFWYRQDPGLGLRLIYFSYDVKMKEKGDIPEGYSVSREKKERFSLILESASTNQTSMYLCASGHLDDSYEQYFGPGTRLTVT.

The rearrangement links TRBV7-8 to TRBJ1-5; TCRdb names TRBD1, which stays unverified in the absence of DNA. This CDR3 has 14 amino acids. Per germline, CDR1 SGHVS and CDR2 FQNEAQ. The CDR3 loop reads CASSLDPVNQPQHF. Drawing the rest from reference TRBV7-8 and TRBJ1-5, the complete variable domain is GAGVSQSPRYKVAKRGQDVALRCDPISGHVSLFWYQQALGQGPEFLTYFQNEAQLDKSGLPSDRFFAERPEGSVSTLKIQRTQQEDSAVYLCASSLDPVNQPQHFGDGTRLSIL.

In terms of frequency, this clonotype is medium-sized. The chain uses TRBV5-6 and TRBJ2-2. Germline V gene lookup returns CDR1 SGHDT and CDR2 YYEEEE. This CDR3 is 16 amino acids long. CDR3: CASSLVGNEGTGELFF.

The genes are TRBV9 and TRBJ2-7. Germline V gene data show CDR1 as SGDLS and CDR2 as YYNGEE. CDR3 size: 13 residues. Here the CDR3 reads CASSPSGNYEQYF.

This chain joins TRBV5-6 and TRBJ1-2; there is no DNA to check the TCRdb D call of TRBD1. The CDR3 is 14 residues long. CDR1 SGHDT and CDR2 YYEEEE come from the germline V gene. This CDR3 is CASSLRGTGYGYTF.

J is TRBJ2-1 and V is TRBV5-1; TCRdb selects TRBD2, and the lack of DNA leaves this call unchecked. Germline V lookup: CDR1 SGHRS, CDR2 YFSETQ. The CDR3 has 16 amino acids. The CDR3 sequence: CASSPTGGGAMNEQFF.

This rearrangement joins TRBV28 to TRBJ2-7; checking the TCRdb D call of TRBD2 is not possible without DNA. The germline gives CDR1 MDHEN, CDR2 SYDVKM. The CDR3 has 15 residues. The CDR3 reads CASSPTTAVSYEQYF.

The J gene is TRBJ2-7, the V gene TRBV27; TCRdb indicates TRBD1, and absent DNA this call remains unverified. From germline, CDR1 is MNHEY and CDR2 SMNVEV (reference sequence). CDR3 length: 15 residues. CDR3 loop: CASSLTEDRGYEQYF.

The V call is TRBV4-1, the J call TRBJ2-7; the D gene TCRdb calls, TRBD2, cannot be checked with no DNA. CDR1 and CDR2 (germline): MGHRA, YSYEKL. The CDR3 totals 15 residues. CDR3 residues: CASSQEQGGFYEQYF.

The V call is TRBV3-1, the J call TRBJ1-1. This CDR3 region has 13 residues. Germline V CDR1 and CDR2: LGHDT, YNNKEL (reference sequence). The CDR3 here is CASRDGLNTEAFF.

The gene calls are TRBV12-3 or TRBV12-4 and TRBJ2-7. CDR3 length equals 11 residues. The chain's CDR3 is CASSLSLEQYF.

This chain connects TRBV9 to TRBJ2-7; there is no DNA to check the TCRdb D call of TRBD2. This CDR3 region has 15 residues. CDR1 and CDR2 (germline): SGDLS, YYNGEE. The CDR3 loop is CASSASGQETYEQYF. Supplemented by reference TRBV9 and TRBJ2-7, the full variable domain reads DSGVTQTPKHLITATGQRVTLRCSPRSGDLSVYWYQQSLDQGLQFLIQYYNGEERAKGNILERFSAQQFPDLHSELNLSSLELGDSALYFCASSASGQETYEQYFGPGTRLTVT.

The chain links TRBV5-1 to TRBJ2-3. The CDR3 consists of 15 residues. Germline V gene sequence: CDR1 SGHRS, CDR2 YFSETQ. CDR3 sequence: CASSLGHISTDTQYF.

This rearrangement joins TRBV4-1 to TRBJ2-3; TCRdb returns TRBD1, unconfirmable since there is no DNA. The CDR3 consists of 15 residues. Germline V CDR1 and CDR2: MGHRA, YSYEKL. CDR3 loop: CASSQDPDPTDTQYF.

This chain links TRBV6-5 with TRBJ2-5. CDR3 length equals 12 residues. Germline V lookup: CDR1 MNHEY, CDR2 SVGAGI. The CDR3 sequence: CASSYSTETQYF.